A single sample gave rise to the 25 T cell receptor beta chains below, sequenced in a study of beta chain features in type 1 diabetes. Sequencing targeted expressed TCRB transcripts, as all isolated RNA had been reverse transcribed. The method was immunoSEQ multiplex PCR; TCRdb's version includes in-frame clones alone and lacks a portion of them. In the table there are over 40,000 clones, roughly 45% of which are singletons. Sequencing used stem cell memory CD4+ T cells from blood. These receptors came from a woman aged 25-40 years in good health.

The chain employs TRBV28 and TRBJ2-5; 11 bases match TRBD1. Germline CDR1 and CDR2: MDHEN and SYDVKM. Trimming cost V 8 bases and J 1 base; bases outside gene matches: 15. CDR3 length: 18 amino acids. The CDR3 coding sequence is TGTGCCAGCCTAGGGACAGGGGGAATTCGTCTAGCCCAAGAGACCCAGTACTTC. Protein product: CASLGTGGIRLAQETQYF.

In its sample, this clone was seen a few times. The chain uses TRBV28 and TRBJ2-7; 11 bases agree with TRBD2. This CDR3 spans 17 amino acids. The germline CDR1 and CDR2 sequences are MDHEN and SYDVKM. J lost 2 bases, V lost 0 bases, and 6 bases had no gene match. CDR3 region: CASSLWLAGGTAYEQYF. In nucleotides, the CDR3 is TGTGCCAGCAGTTTATGGCTAGCGGGAGGTACCGCCTACGAGCAGTACTTC.

This clone showed up just a few times. The chain has TRBV7-2 and TRBJ2-6, with TRBD1 matching over 9 bases. This CDR3 has 18 residues. Germline-derived CDR1 and CDR2 are SGHTA and FQGNSA. J gave up 2 bases and V 1 base, and 6 bases lay outside the gene matches. The DNA for the CDR3 is TGTGCCAGCAGCTTAGTGCTACAGGGGGCGACTGGGGCCAACGTCCTGACTTTC. Translating gives CASSLVLQGATGANVLTF.

The rearrangement uses TRBV18 and TRBJ1-3, with D possibly TRBD1 on 5 matching bases. The CDR3 loop spans 19 amino acids. Germline CDR1 is KGHSH and CDR2 is LQKENI. V lost 3 bases, J lost 3 bases, and 24 bases lay in between. CDR3 DNA: TGTGCCAGCTCACCCGCCTCGGTTCGCACAGGAAACTTTGGAAACACCATATATTTT. Translating it yields CASSPASVRTGNFGNTIYF.

This rearrangement joins TRBV18 to TRBJ2-7; 9 bases are shared with TRBD2. The J segment lost 1 base and the V segment lost 4 bases, leaving 5 bases of the junction unmatched. CDR1 and CDR2 (germline): KGHSH, LQKENI. CDR3 length: 15 residues. CDR3 sequence (DNA): TGTGCCAGCTCACAACGGACTAGCGAGTCCTACGAGCAGTACTTC. Its translation: CASSQRTSESYEQYF.

The count of this clone is one. The J gene is TRBJ2-2, the V gene TRBV7-2; D is perhaps TRBD2 (6 bases). CDR3 size: 16 residues. The V gene lost 0 bases and the J gene lost 0 bases, with 8 bases spanning the gap. Germline V lookup: CDR1 SGHTA, CDR2 FQGNSA. The CDR3 bases are TGTGCCAGCAGCTTAGCGGGAGGCACGAACACCGGGGAGCTGTTTTTT. Protein product: CASSLAGGTNTGELFF. Complete variable domain (other parts from reference TRBV7-2 and TRBJ2-2): GAGVSQSPSNKVTEKGKDVELRCDPISGHTALYWYRQSLGQGLEFLIYFQGNSAPDKSGLPSDRFSAERTGGSVSTLTIQRTQQEDSAVYLCASSLAGGTNTGELFFGEGSRLTVL.

This clone has a handful of counts. The chain carries TRBV18 and TRBJ2-3, with 8 bases that match TRBD1. From germline, CDR1 is KGHSH and CDR2 LQKENI. The CDR3 extends over 14 amino acids. Unmatched junction bases numbered 6, after V lost 4 bases and J lost 6 bases. The DNA for the CDR3 is TGTGCCAGCTCACTAAGGACAGGGCGGGATACGCAGTATTTT. Its translation is CASSLRTGRDTQYF.

The chain carries TRBV19 and TRBJ2-7, with a weak D call TRBD2 (6 bases). The CDR3 spans 14 residues. Per the germline V gene, CDR1 is LNHDA and CDR2 is SQIVND (reference sequence). V lost 6 bases, J lost 3 bases, and 15 bases lay in between. CDR3 protein: CASSISMGLYEQYF. CDR3 sequence (DNA): TGTGCCAGTAGCATCTCCATGGGACTCTACGAGCAGTACTTC.

Concerning this clone: One end of the junction is discordant with germline, which a read error may explain. The V gene is TRBV18, the J gene TRBJ1-4; no firm D call. Germline V gene lookup returns CDR1 KGHSH and CDR2 LQKENI. The CDR3 is 13 residues long. The CDR3 protein is CASSPPESGFGVF. CDR3 nucleotide sequence: TGTGCCAGCTCACCACCGGAGAGCGGGTTCGGTGTTTTT.

This chain connects TRBV2 to TRBJ1-5; possible D gene TRBD1, 5 bases. Germline V gene lookup returns CDR1 SNHLY and CDR2 FYNNEI. The length of the CDR3 is 13 residues. Between the trimmed V and J ends, which lost 6 bases and 7 bases, there was a span of 13 bases. The CDR3 nucleotides read TGTGCCAGCAGGAGAACTCAGGGACAGCCCCAGCATTTT. This gives the protein CASRRTQGQPQHF. The variable domain in full, with the rest retrieved from reference TRBV2 and TRBJ1-5, is EPEVTQTPSHQVTQMGQEVILRCVPISNHLYFYWYRQILGQKVEFLVSFYNNEISEKSEIFDDQFSVERPDGSNFTLKIRSTKLEDSAMYFCASRRTQGQPQHFGDGTRLSIL.

This chain joins TRBV11-2 and TRBJ2-2; D may be TRBD2 (6 bases). Deletions cut 2 bases from V and 0 bases from J, with 10 bases between. Germline V lookup: CDR1 SGHAT, CDR2 FQNNGV. The CDR3 is 16 residues long. The chain's CDR3 is CASSLRGNANTGELFF. For the CDR3, the DNA is TGTGCCAGCAGCTTACGCGGGAACGCGAACACCGGGGAGCTGTTTTTT.

This clone was observed a single time. The CDR3 region is CASSGQGRTEAFF. The CDR3 bases are TGTGCCAGCTCGGGACAGGGGAGAACTGAAGCTTTCTTT. This chain links TRBV6-5 with TRBJ1-1; TRBD1 matches at 10 bases. CDR1 and CDR2 from the germline V gene are MNHEY and SVGAGI. After removal of 8 bases from V and 5 bases from J, the junction contained 5 bases not matched to a gene. The length of the CDR3 is 13 residues.

The chain joins TRBV4-3 to TRBJ2-1; D remains ambiguous. Trimming shortened V by 3 bases and J by 1 base, and 16 bases separated the two germline ends. CDR3 length: 17 residues. Germline V CDR1 and CDR2: LGHNA, YSLEER. The DNA of the CDR3 is TGCGCCAGCAGCCACCTGGTTGGGCGATTTTCCTACAATGAGCAGTTCTTC. Its translation is CASSHLVGRFSYNEQFF.

The chain joins TRBV11-3 to TRBJ2-1; D might be TRBD2 (6 bases). CDR1 is SGHNT, CDR2 YENEEA, per germline. V was cut by 0 bases and J by 15 bases, with 15 bases left in between. This CDR3 has 13 residues. The CDR3: CASSLEFGGMMFF. In DNA form, the CDR3 reads TGTGCCAGCAGCTTAGAGTTTGGCGGGATGATGTTCTTC.

V usage is TRBV14 and J usage is TRBJ2-5, with D maybe TRBD2 (5 bases). The germline CDR1 and CDR2 sequences are SGHDN and FVKESK. The V end was cut by 1 base, the J end by 10 bases, with 13 bases between. The CDR3 has 13 amino acids. Written as DNA, the CDR3 is TGTGCCAGCAGCCAAGCTTTAGTAGGGAGCCAGTACTTC. Encoded protein: CASSQALVGSQYF. The variable domain in full, with the rest retrieved from reference TRBV14 and TRBJ2-5, is EAGVTQFPSHSVIEKGQTVTLRCDPISGHDNLYWYRRVMGKEIKFLLHFVKESKQDESGMPNNRFLAERTGGTYSTLKVQPAELEDSGVYFCASSQALVGSQYFGPGTRLLVL.

A single count supports this clone. The rearrangement uses TRBV14 and TRBJ2-1; TRBD2 matches at 12 bases. In germline, CDR1 is SGHDN, CDR2 FVKESK. V lost 3 bases, J lost 10 bases, and 7 bases stayed unmatched. The length of the CDR3 is 15 residues. CDR3 in amino acids: CASSHRTSGIGEQFF. CDR3 nucleotides: TGTGCCAGCAGCCACCGGACTAGCGGGATAGGGGAGCAGTTCTTC.

This clone was observed a handful of times. The chain recombines TRBV4-3 with TRBJ2-1, with a weak D call TRBD1 (6 bases). CDR1 and CDR2 from the germline V gene are LGHNA and YSLEER. This CDR3 has 17 residues. V was pared by 1 base and J by 0 bases, with 13 bases between. The CDR3 sequence is CASSQARGSSSYNEQFF. The CDR3 DNA reads as TGCGCCAGCAGCCAAGCGAGGGGGTCGAGCTCCTACAATGAGCAGTTCTTC.

The rearrangement links TRBV5-8 to TRBJ2-2; 11 bases map to TRBD2. V shed 2 bases, J shed 4 bases, and the junction held 7 bases outside the gene matches. The CDR3 contains 17 residues. CDR1 is SGHTS and CDR2 is YDEGEE in the germline V gene. CDR3 sequence: CASSFSTSGTLTGELFF. The DNA for the CDR3 is TGTGCCAGCAGCTTTTCGACTAGCGGGACCCTCACCGGGGAGCTGTTTTTT.

The J gene is TRBJ2-7, the V gene TRBV6-5; possibly TRBD1 for D (6 bases). V shed 7 bases and J shed 4 bases, with 11 bases lying between them. Per the germline V gene, CDR1 is MNHEY and CDR2 is SVGAGI. This CDR3 is built from 12 residues. Here the CDR3 reads CASKSQGYEQYF. CDR3 coding DNA: TGTGCCAGCAAATCACAGGGTTACGAGCAGTACTTC.

The chain couples TRBV11-2 to TRBJ2-3; 11 nucleotides align to TRBD2. Germline lookup yields CDR1 SGHAT and CDR2 FQNNGV. With V trimmed by 1 base and J by 3 bases, 3 bases remained unmatched. This CDR3 is 16 amino acids long. This chain's CDR3 is CASSLVAGGPTDTQYF. CDR3 bases: TGTGCCAGCAGCTTAGTAGCGGGAGGGCCTACAGATACGCAGTATTTT.

This chain uses TRBV6-5 with TRBJ2-7; TRBD1 agrees at 8 bases. Germline CDR1 MNHEY, CDR2 SVGAGI. The J segment lost 4 bases and the V segment lost 6 bases, leaving 11 bases of the junction unmatched. This CDR3 spans 15 amino acids. Here the CDR3 reads CASRADRGAVYEQYF. DNA for the CDR3: TGTGCCAGCAGGGCAGACAGGGGTGCGGTATACGAGCAGTACTTC.

The J gene is TRBJ2-1, the V gene TRBV7-2; D uncertain. Germline values: CDR1 SGHTA, CDR2 FQGNSA. The CDR3 contains 13 residues. V was shortened by 3 bases and J by 9 bases, with 12 bases between the two germline ends. CDR3 protein: CASSFGQVSEQFF. In DNA form, the CDR3 reads TGTGCCAGCAGCTTTGGGCAAGTCAGTGAGCAGTTCTTC.

The V call is TRBV7-3, the J call TRBJ2-7; 8 bases map to TRBD1. The CDR3 runs 19 residues. The V and J ends lost 1 base and 1 base, in that order; junction bases with no gene match: 15. In germline, CDR1 is SGHTA, CDR2 FQGTGA. CDR3 coding DNA: TGTGCCAGCAGCTTAAAGTTCCGGATAAGGACAGGGAATTCCTACGAGCAGTACTTC. It is translated as CASSLKFRIRTGNSYEQYF.

The chain joins TRBV4-3 to TRBJ2-1, with a possible D match to TRBD1 (6 bases). The germline gives CDR1 LGHNA, CDR2 YSLEER. Trimming pared 2 bases from V and 2 bases from J, leaving 13 bases between. CDR3 length: 16 amino acids. CDR3 residues: CASSQQGPGAYNEQFF. In DNA form, the CDR3 reads TGCGCCAGCAGCCAACAGGGGCCCGGGGCCTACAATGAGCAGTTCTTC.

J is TRBJ2-3 and V is TRBV9; 8 bases agree with TRBD2. V was pared by 4 bases and J by 6 bases, with 13 bases of the junction left unmatched. The CDR3 contains 16 residues. CDR1 and CDR2 from the germline V gene are SGDLS and YYNGEE. Here the CDR3 reads CASSPRTGLEGDTQYF. The CDR3 DNA follows: TGTGCCAGCAGCCCTCGAACGGGACTAGAGGGGGATACGCAGTATTTT.